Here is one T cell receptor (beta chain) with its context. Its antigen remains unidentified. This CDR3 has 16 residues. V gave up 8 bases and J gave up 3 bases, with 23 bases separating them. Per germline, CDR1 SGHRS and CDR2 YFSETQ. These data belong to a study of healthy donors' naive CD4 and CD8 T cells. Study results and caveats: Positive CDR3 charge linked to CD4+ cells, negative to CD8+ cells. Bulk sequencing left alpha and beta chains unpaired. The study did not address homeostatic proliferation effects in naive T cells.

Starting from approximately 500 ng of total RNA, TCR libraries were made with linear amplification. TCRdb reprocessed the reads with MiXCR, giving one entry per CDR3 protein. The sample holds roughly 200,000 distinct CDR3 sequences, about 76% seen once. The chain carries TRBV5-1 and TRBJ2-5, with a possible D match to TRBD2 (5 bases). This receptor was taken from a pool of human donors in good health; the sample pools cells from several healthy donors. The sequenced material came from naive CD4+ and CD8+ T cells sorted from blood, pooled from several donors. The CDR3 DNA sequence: TGCGCCAGTAGCACTCAACCCGGACTCGAAAAAGAGACCCAGTACTTC. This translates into CASSTQPGLEKETQYF.